The following is a T cell receptor (beta chain) sequence with its context. One junction end disagrees with the germline gene, perhaps due to a read error. The sample originates from a study of T-cell reconstitution after alpha-beta-depleted transplantation in children. During its preparation, the TCRbeta library received unique molecular identifiers. Each CDR3 protein gets one entry after TCRdb re-called the PCR reads with MiXCR. The sample carries 450,000 to 700,000 distinct CDR3 sequences, 25% to 30% recorded once. Germline values: CDR1 SGDLS, CDR2 YYNGEE. CDR3 length equals 17 residues. The TCR comes from a boy in the first two years of life with Wiskott-Aldrich syndrome, due to receive a stem cell transplant. Sequencing used PBMCs, obtained before TCRalphabeta/CD19-depleted stem cell transplant. The rearrangement joins TRBV9 to TRBJ2-4; D may be TRBD2 (6 bases). Here the CDR3 reads CASSVASGISGQNSQYF. The CDR3 DNA reads as TGTGCCAGCAGCGTAGCTTCCGGTATCAGCGGGCAAAACAGTCAGTACTTC.